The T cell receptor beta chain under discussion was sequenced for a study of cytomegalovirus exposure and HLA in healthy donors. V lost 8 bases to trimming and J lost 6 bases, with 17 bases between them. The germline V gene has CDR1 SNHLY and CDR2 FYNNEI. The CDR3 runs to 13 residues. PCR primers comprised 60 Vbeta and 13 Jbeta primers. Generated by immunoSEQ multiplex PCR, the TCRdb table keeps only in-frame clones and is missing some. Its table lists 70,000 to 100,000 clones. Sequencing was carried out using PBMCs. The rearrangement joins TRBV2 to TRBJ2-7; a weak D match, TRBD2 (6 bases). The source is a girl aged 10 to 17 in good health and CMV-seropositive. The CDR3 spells CASYAGGTVEQYF. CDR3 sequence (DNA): TGTGCCAGCTATGCCGGGGGAACGGTCGAGCAGTACTTC.